The 4 T cell receptor beta chains below all came from one sample that was sequenced in a study of cytomegalovirus exposure and HLA in healthy donors. Amplification used 60 Vbeta primers and 13 Jbeta primers. Profiled with immunoSEQ multiplex PCR; TCRdb holds only in-frame clones, not every one. Here the sample spans around 170,000 clones, approximately 79% being singletons. What was sequenced was PBMCs. The receptor set was obtained from a man aged 40-50 years in good health and CMV-seropositive.

This clone was counted only a few times. J is TRBJ1-5 and V is TRBV6-1; D not resolved. V lost 2 bases, J lost 3 bases, and 11 bases lay in between. The germline CDR1 and CDR2 sequences are MNHNS and SASEGT. The CDR3 is 15 residues long. The CDR3 DNA reads TGTGCCAGCAGTGAACGTGGGCCCCCCAATCAGCCCCAGCATTTT. Translating gives CASSERGPPNQPQHF.

Relative to its sample, this clone is medium-sized. V and J are TRBV6-5 and TRBJ1-1, with a weak D call TRBD1 (5 bases). This CDR3 is 13 amino acids long. Trimming took off 10 bases at V and 0 bases at J, with 12 bases between the two ends. CDR1 is MNHEY and CDR2 is SVGAGI in the germline V gene. CDR3 nucleotide sequence: TGTGCCACCCAGTGGGGGGTGAACACTGAAGCTTTCTTT. Translation gives CATQWGVNTEAFF.

This clone was seen just once. The DNA of the CDR3 is TGTGCCAGCAGCTTAGCGGCAGTTAGCAATCAGCCCCAGCATTTT. Its translation is CASSLAAVSNQPQHF. The rearrangement links TRBV7-2 to TRBJ1-5; no reliable D call. Trimming pared 0 bases from V and 0 bases from J, leaving 6 bases between. CDR3 length: 15 amino acids. The germline CDR1 and CDR2 sequences are SGHTA and FQGNSA.

This chain uses TRBV15 with TRBJ2-3; 9 bases are shared with TRBD2. V gave up 4 bases and J gave up 6 bases; unmatched junction bases: 5. The CDR3 runs 14 residues. In germline, CDR1 is LNHNV, CDR2 YYDKDF (reference sequence). The CDR3 protein is CATSTTSGPDTQYF. The CDR3 DNA reads TGTGCCACCAGCACTACTAGCGGGCCGGATACGCAGTATTTT. The variable domain in full, completed from reference TRBV15 and TRBJ2-3, reads DAMVIQNPRYQVTQFGKPVTLSCSQTLNHNVMYWYQQKSSQAPKLLFHYYDKDFNNEADTPDNFQSRRPNTSFCFLDIRSPGLGDTAMYLCATSTTSGPDTQYFGPGTRLTVL.